These 2 T cell receptor beta chains came from one sample sequenced in a study of tumor and adjacent non-tumor tissue in lung cancer. The template was RNA from unsorted bulk tissue. This non-tumor lung sample came from over 3 cm beyond the tumor edge. TCRbeta libraries were built with three rounds of nested PCR, modified from ARM-PCR. TCRdb called the multiplex PCR reads again in MiXCR, with one record for every CDR3 protein. The data contain approximately 100,000 distinct CDR3 sequences, around 57% of them seen just once; the ten biggest clones take up 15% to 20%. Sequenced sample: distant non-tumor lung tissue. The origin of the receptors is a man aged 55 to 69 with non-small cell lung cancer.

Regarding this clonotype: The junction departs from the called germline gene at one end, perhaps through a read error. The chain carries TRBV28 and TRBJ2-1, with 12 bases that match TRBD1. CDR3 size: 12 residues. The germline CDR1 and CDR2 sequences are MDHEN and SYDVKM. The CDR3 nucleotides read TGCGCCAGCAGTTCCACGCGGGACAGGGGGCTCTTC. Translating it yields CASSSTRDRGLF.

To note about this clonotype: It may be a read error: a sequence one base away is much more abundant. The chain couples TRBV6-1 to TRBJ2-7, with 7 bases aligning to TRBD1. Germline V CDR1 and CDR2: MNHNS, SASEGT. The CDR3 runs 16 residues. The DNA of the CDR3 is TGTACCATCAGGGATGTAAGACAGGGCCTTACCTACGAGCAGTACTTC. Translated: CTIRDVRQGLTYEQYF.